The 8 T cell receptor beta chains given below trace back to one sample, sequenced in a study of sequential checkpoint blockade in melanoma. Profiled with immunoSEQ multiplex PCR; TCRdb holds only in-frame clones, not every one. The sample includes about 4,800 clones, roughly 60% seen only once; the top ten take 22%. As for treatment: randomized to nivolumab then ipilimumab (arm A) or the reverse (arm B). The source material was CD8+ T cells sorted from blood (inferred from file names), sampled from a patient given nivolumab and ipilimumab in sequence. These receptors came from a human donor with melanoma.

In its sample, this clone was seen once. This chain uses TRBV11-2 with TRBJ2-7, with TRBD2 matching over 11 bases. This CDR3 contains 15 residues. Looked up from germline, CDR1 is SGHAT and CDR2 is FQNNGV. Trimming at V came to 4 bases and at J to 7 bases, leaving 9 bases not matched to a gene. DNA of the CDR3: TGTGCCAGCAGCTCTATACTAGCGGGAGCGGAGGAGCAGTACTTC. This encodes CASSSILAGAEEQYF.

This clone was picked up a small number of times. This chain uses TRBV4-3 with TRBJ1-1, with 9 bases lining up with TRBD1. J lost 0 bases, V lost 0 bases, and 5 bases had no gene match. Germline assignment: CDR1 LGHNA and CDR2 YSLEER. The CDR3 is 17 amino acids. The CDR3 coding sequence is TGCGCCAGCAGCCAAGAAGGGGGGGACAGGGTGAACACTGAAGCTTTCTTT. Its translation: CASSQEGGDRVNTEAFF.

By share, this clone counts as medium-sized (0.01 to 0.1%). The junction does not match germline at one end; this may be a read error. The gene calls are TRBV7-7 and TRBJ2-1; the match to TRBD1 covers 8 bases. Germline lookup yields CDR1 SSHAT and CDR2 FNYEAQ (reference sequence). The CDR3 sequence is 15 residues long. The CDR3 here is CASSSDRGSYNEQFF. The CDR3 bases are TGTGCTAGCAGTTCTGACAGGGGCTCCTACAATGAGCAGTTCTTC.

This clone was picked up one time. The CDR3 region has the DNA TGTGCCAGCAGCCAAGATGGACAGGGGGCCGTCTATTATGAAAAACTGTTTTTT. This gives the protein CASSQDGQGAVYYEKLFF. V usage is TRBV4-2 and J usage is TRBJ1-4; 11 bases match TRBD1. Germline trimming cut 0 bases from V and 6 bases from J; bases unmatched to any gene: 9. The CDR3 extends over 18 amino acids. The V gene's germline CDR1 is LGHNA and CDR2 YNFKEQ.

This clone was found a few times. The chain combines TRBV21-1 with TRBJ2-7; TRBD2 was called by the table and not checked on the DNA. TRBV21-1 is shown as a pseudogene. The CDR3 has 16 residues. CDR3 in DNA: TGTGCCAGCAGCAAAGGTTTCAAGCGGGAGGTGAACGAGCAGTACTTC. Translated: CASSKGFKREVNEQYF.

CDR3: CASSIDRGSVQYF. The CDR3 bases are TGTGCCAGTAGTATAGACCGGGGGTCTGTGCAGTACTTC. The chain is built from TRBV19 and TRBJ2-7, with D maybe TRBD2 (6 bases). V was cut by 0 bases and J by 9 bases, with 12 bases left in between. The CDR3 extends over 13 amino acids. Germline V CDR1 and CDR2: LNHDA, SQIVND (reference sequence).

The rearrangement joins TRBV25-1 to TRBJ1-4; maybe TRBD1 (5 bases). V was shortened by 8 bases and J by 6 bases, with 22 bases between the two germline ends. This CDR3 comprises 16 residues. The V gene's germline CDR1 is MGHDK and CDR2 SYGVNS. CDR3 in amino acids: CASQGAILLGHEKLFF. The CDR3, as DNA: TGTGCCAGCCAAGGAGCGATTCTCTTGGGGCATGAAAAACTGTTTTTT.

The V and J genes are TRBV7-8 and TRBJ2-3; perhaps TRBD2 as D (6 bases). Germline CDR1 SGHVS, CDR2 FQNEAQ. CDR3 length: 16 amino acids. Trimming shortened V by 4 bases and J by 2 bases, and 16 bases separated the two germline ends. In DNA form, the CDR3 reads TGTGCCAGCAGCTCCCTCGGGACTTCCGTCACAGATACGCAGTATTTT. This sequence encodes CASSSLGTSVTDTQYF. Variable domain in full (rest from reference TRBV7-8 and TRBJ2-3): GAGVSQSPRYKVAKRGQDVALRCDPISGHVSLFWYQQALGQGPEFLTYFQNEAQLDKSGLPSDRFFAERPEGSVSTLKIQRTQQEDSAVYLCASSSLGTSVTDTQYFGPGTRLTVL.